The 31 T cell receptor beta chains given below trace back to one sample, sequenced in a study of cytomegalovirus exposure and HLA in healthy donors. Researchers ran the PCR with 60 Vbeta and 13 Jbeta primers. Profiling relied on immunoSEQ multiplex PCR, and the TCRdb table lists in-frame clones only, not all of them. The sample shows about 140,000 clones, about three quarters of them seen only once. Material for sequencing was PBMCs. The receptors were gathered from a male donor in good health and CMV-seropositive.

The CDR3 bases are TGTGCCAGCAGTTACTCGTACCAGACAGGCTACGAGCAGTACTTC. It encodes CASSYSYQTGYEQYF. The gene calls are TRBV6-5 and TRBJ2-7; D possibly corresponds to TRBD1 (6 bases). The CDR3 consists of 15 residues. V was trimmed by 0 bases and J by 3 bases, leaving 12 bases between them. Germline CDR1 MNHEY, CDR2 SVGAGI.

J is TRBJ2-7 and V is TRBV6-1; 7 bases match TRBD1. Germline CDR1 and CDR2: MNHNS and SASEGT. Trimming took 0 bases from V and 4 from J; bases not matched to a gene: 9. CDR3 length: 16 residues. The CDR3 nucleotides are TGTGCCAGCAGTGAAGCTGATGGGGACAGCTCATACGAGCAGTACTTC. Translation gives CASSEADGDSSYEQYF.

This chain connects TRBV18 to TRBJ2-6, with TRBD1 matching over 7 bases. The V gene end was trimmed by 1 base and the J gene end by 0 bases; junction bases not matched to a gene: 9. Germline V gene lookup returns CDR1 KGHSH and CDR2 LQKENI. This CDR3 is 19 amino acids long. The chain's CDR3 is CASSPLPTGPSSGANVLTF. In nucleotides, the CDR3 is TGTGCCAGCTCACCACTTCCGACAGGGCCGTCCTCTGGGGCCAACGTCCTGACTTTC.

V is TRBV28 and J is TRBJ2-7; tentatively, D is TRBD2 (5 bases). With 7 bases removed from V and 2 bases from J, the gap between germline ends came to 12 bases. CDR1 is MDHEN, CDR2 SYDVKM, per germline. The CDR3 sequence is 13 residues long. The CDR3 loop reads CASTLGRTYEQYF. The CDR3 DNA is TGTGCCAGCACCCTAGGGAGAACCTACGAGCAGTACTTC.

CDR3 sequence reads: CATVSNTEAFF. The CDR3 coding sequence is TGTGCCACCGTATCGAACACTGAAGCTTTCTTT. The V call is TRBV10-3, the J call TRBJ1-1; D is ambiguous. This CDR3 comprises 11 residues. With 10 bases removed from V and 1 base from J, the gap between germline ends came to 7 bases. Germline V gene lookup returns CDR1 ENHRY and CDR2 SYGVKD.

The V and J genes are TRBV30 and TRBJ2-3; 11 bases line up with TRBD2. Trimming took 7 bases from V and 5 from J; bases not matched to a gene: 8. The CDR3 extends over 14 amino acids. CDR1 GTSNPN and CDR2 SVGIG come from the germline V gene (reference sequence). The CDR3 DNA sequence: TGTGCCTCAGAAATAGCGGGAGGGATAGATACGCAGTATTTT. Translated, it gives CASEIAGGIDTQYF.

The V call is TRBV18, the J call TRBJ1-6; the D gene is possibly TRBD1 (5 bases). The V gene lost 2 bases and the J gene lost 5 bases, with 13 bases spanning the gap. This CDR3 is built from 16 residues. Germline assignment: CDR1 KGHSH and CDR2 LQKENI. DNA of the CDR3: TGTGCCAGCTCACCAGTTGGGCGGGGGAATAATTCACCCCTCCACTTT. Its protein product is CASSPVGRGNNSPLHF.

The rearrangement joins TRBV6-1 to TRBJ2-7; 9 nucleotides agree with TRBD1. From germline, CDR1 is MNHNS and CDR2 SASEGT. The V segment lost 4 bases and the J segment 4 bases; nucleotides outside the gene matches: 2. This CDR3 has 13 amino acids. The CDR3 loop reads CASSVGTGYEQYF. The DNA of the CDR3 is TGTGCCAGCAGTGTTGGGACAGGGTACGAGCAGTACTTC.

This chain uses TRBV2 with TRBJ2-2; the match to TRBD2 covers 11 bases. The germline gives CDR1 SNHLY, CDR2 FYNNEI. The CDR3 has 14 amino acids. V trimming: 6 bases; J trimming: 9 bases; junction bases outside the gene matches: 6. In nucleotides, the CDR3 is TGTGCCAGCAGAGTAGCGGGAGGGCCCAGGGAGCTGTTTTTT. Translation gives CASRVAGGPRELFF.

This clone was seen just once. The chain joins TRBV9 to TRBJ2-3, with TRBD2 matching over 14 bases. V shed 4 bases and J 7 bases; nucleotides not matched to a gene: 8. Germline CDR1 SGDLS, CDR2 YYNGEE. The CDR3 spans 16 residues. Written as DNA, the CDR3 is TGTGCCAGCAGCCCCCGGACTAGCGGGGGGTACAATACGCAGTATTTT. It is translated as CASSPRTSGGYNTQYF.

This chain uses TRBV9 with TRBJ1-6, with D possibly TRBD1 on 6 matching bases. Germline loops: CDR1 SGDLS, CDR2 YYNGEE. This CDR3 comprises 16 residues. The V gene lost 0 bases and the J gene lost 3 bases, with 10 bases spanning the gap. The CDR3 is CASSVGGGDYNSPLHF. The CDR3 DNA is TGTGCCAGCAGCGTAGGAGGGGGGGACTATAATTCACCCCTCCACTTT.

The chain has TRBV2 and TRBJ1-2; 7 bases are a match to TRBD1. CDR1 is SNHLY and CDR2 is FYNNEI in the germline V gene. Trimming at V came to 3 bases and at J to 4 bases, leaving 11 bases not matched to a gene. The CDR3 covers 16 residues. The CDR3 coding sequence is TGTGCCAGCAGTGAGGGGACAGCGCCTACGATCTATGGCTACACCTTC. It is translated as CASSEGTAPTIYGYTF.

Details on this clone: The junction differs from germline at one of its ends, possibly a read error. The chain carries TRBV7-9 and TRBJ1-1; D not resolved. CDR3 size: 12 residues. Germline V gene data show CDR1 as SEHNR and CDR2 as FQNEAQ (reference sequence). The CDR3 region has the DNA TGTTCCAGCAGCTCAGGCTGGACTGAAGCTTTCTTT. This gives the protein CSSSSGWTEAFF. Looking up the rest from reference TRBV7-9 and TRBJ1-1 gives the full variable domain: DTGVSQNPRHKITKRGQNVTFRCDPISEHNRLYWYRQTLGQGPEFLTYFQNEAQLEKSRLLSDRFSAERPKGSFSTLEIQRTEQGDSAMYLCSSSSGWTEAFFGQGTRLTVV.

The chain recombines TRBV18 with TRBJ1-5, with TRBD1 as a possible D gene (5 bases). The CDR3 length is 14 residues. V was shortened by 6 bases and J by 2 bases, with 11 bases between the two germline ends. CDR1 KGHSH and CDR2 LQKENI come from the germline V gene. The CDR3 region has the DNA TGTGCCAGCTCTATAGACAGTGGCAATCAGCCCCAGCATTTT. It is translated as CASSIDSGNQPQHF.

J is TRBJ1-2 and V is TRBV7-3, with D possibly matching TRBD1 (6 bases). Germline CDR1 SGHTA, CDR2 FQGTGA. Trimming removed 2 bases from V and 8 bases from J, with 12 bases in between. The CDR3 is 13 residues long. The CDR3 sequence is CASSLSGGGGYTF. DNA of the CDR3: TGTGCCAGCAGCTTATCGGGGGGCGGGGGCTACACCTTC.

This chain joins TRBV6-5 and TRBJ2-5; 7 bases line up with TRBD2. This CDR3 has 15 residues. V lost 6 bases and J lost 2; bases outside the gene matches: 9. Germline CDR1 is MNHEY and CDR2 is SVGAGI. The CDR3 DNA reads as TGTGCCAGCAGCTCCGGCGGAGCGGGACAAGAGACCCAGTACTTC. Translation: CASSSGGAGQETQYF.

Only one count was recorded for this clone. The J gene is TRBJ2-3, the V gene TRBV14, with 8 bases fitting TRBD1. In germline, CDR1 is SGHDN, CDR2 FVKESK. The CDR3 is 14 amino acids. Losses at the gene ends were 5 bases for V and 4 bases for J; bases not matched to a gene: 5. Here the CDR3 DNA reads TGTGCCAGCAGCGTGACAGGGGAGCCAGATACGCAGTATTTT. It yields the protein CASSVTGEPDTQYF.

This rearrangement joins TRBV27 to TRBJ2-7, with TRBD2 identical over 7 bases. The CDR3 length is 15 residues. V lost 6 bases and J lost 4; bases outside the gene matches: 12. Germline values: CDR1 MNHEY, CDR2 SMNVEV (reference sequence). CDR3 loop: CASSQAGLWKYEQYF. DNA of the CDR3: TGTGCCAGCAGCCAAGCGGGACTCTGGAAGTACGAGCAGTACTTC.

The chain couples TRBV5-4 to TRBJ2-7; 8 bases agree with TRBD1. J was trimmed by 2 bases and V by 4 bases; bases with no gene match: 17. Germline CDR1 reads SGHNT; CDR2 reads YYREEE (reference sequence). This CDR3 is 18 amino acids long. The chain's CDR3 is CASSHGTGRQGWPYEQYF. CDR3 sequence (DNA): TGTGCCAGCAGCCACGGGACAGGACGACAGGGGTGGCCCTACGAGCAGTACTTC.

The rearrangement links TRBV11-3 to TRBJ2-1; D may be TRBD1 (6 bases). V was shortened by 1 base and J by 3 bases, with 10 bases between the two germline ends. Germline assignment: CDR1 SGHNT and CDR2 YENEEA. The CDR3 is 15 residues long. The CDR3, as DNA: TGTGCCAGCAGCTTAGCCGGGACATGCTACAATGAGCAGTTCTTC. As protein: CASSLAGTCYNEQFF. The full variable domain, its missing parts supplied by reference TRBV11-3 and TRBJ2-1, is EAGVVQSPRYKIIEKKQPVAFWCNPISGHNTLYWYLQNLGQGPELLIRYENEEAVDDSQLPKDRFSAERLKGVDSTLKIQPAELGDSAVYLCASSLAGTCYNEQFFGPGTRLTVL.

For the CDR3, the DNA is TGTGCCAGCAGTAGCGGGAGTTGGGAGACCCAGTACTTC. This gives the protein CASSSGSWETQYF. V gene TRBV7-3 combines with J gene TRBJ2-5, with 9 bases aligning to TRBD2. The CDR3 spans 13 residues. J was trimmed by 5 bases and V by 6 bases; bases with no gene match: 4. Germline-derived CDR1 and CDR2 are SGHTA and FQGTGA.

V usage is TRBV5-1 and J usage is TRBJ1-5; a possible D gene is TRBD1 (6 bases). Germline assignment: CDR1 SGHRS and CDR2 YFSETQ. V dropped 3 bases and J dropped 2 bases, with 12 bases sitting between them. This CDR3 is 15 amino acids long. Here the CDR3 reads CASSYTGIGNQPQHF. The CDR3 nucleotides are TGCGCCAGCAGCTATACAGGGATCGGCAATCAGCCCCAGCATTTT. The full variable domain, rest sourced from reference TRBV5-1 and TRBJ1-5, is KAGVTQTPRYLIKTRGQQVTLSCSPISGHRSVSWYQQTPGQGLQFLFEYFSETQRNKGNFPGRFSGRQFSNSRSEMNVSTLELGDSALYLCASSYTGIGNQPQHFGDGTRLSIL.

V usage is TRBV6-5 and J usage is TRBJ2-7, with TRBD1 identical over 8 bases. The CDR3 consists of 14 residues. V shed 6 bases, J shed 3 bases, and the junction held 7 bases outside the gene matches. CDR1 and CDR2 from the germline V gene are MNHEY and SVGAGI. The CDR3 nucleotides are TGTGCCAGCAGACTCGGGACAGGAATCTACGAGCAGTACTTC. Translating it yields CASRLGTGIYEQYF.

This chain links TRBV9 with TRBJ2-3; D might be TRBD2 (7 bases). Trimming stripped 6 bases from V and 2 bases from J, with 13 bases between. Germline V gives CDR1 SGDLS, CDR2 YYNGEE. The CDR3 length is 14 residues. Written as DNA, the CDR3 is TGTGCCAGCAACTACGGGGGGCACACAGATACGCAGTATTTT. Encoded protein: CASNYGGHTDTQYF.

This clone was counted a single time. This rearrangement joins TRBV5-1 to TRBJ2-7, with 12 bases fitting TRBD2. Germline CDR1 and CDR2: SGHRS and YFSETQ. V trimming: 0 bases; J trimming: 2 bases; junction bases outside the gene matches: 6. This CDR3 spans 17 amino acids. The CDR3 nucleotides read TGCGCCAGCAGCTTGGAACCCGGACTAGCGGGGACCTACGAGCAGTACTTC. Translation: CASSLEPGLAGTYEQYF.

The V and J genes are TRBV4-2 and TRBJ2-7; TRBD2 aligns across 8 bases. The V segment lost 0 bases and the J segment 3 bases; nucleotides outside the gene matches: 4. Germline-derived CDR1 and CDR2 are LGHNA and YNFKEQ. The CDR3 has 15 residues. The CDR3 sequence: CASSQEGAGDYEQYF. CDR3 nucleotides: TGTGCCAGCAGCCAAGAAGGAGCGGGAGACTACGAGCAGTACTTC.

The table lists this clone with a few counts. The rearrangement links TRBV23-1 to TRBJ1-2, with TRBD1 matching 10 bases. TRBV23-1 is reported as an ORF; its role is uncertain. The CDR3 loop spans 17 amino acids. J gave up 6 bases and V 6 bases, and 16 bases lay outside the gene matches. The CDR3 DNA reads as TGCGCCAGCAGCCCTTCTGGTGGGACAGGGGTCTTCGATGGCTACACCTTC. It is translated as CASSPSGGTGVFDGYTF.

The chain couples TRBV7-8 to TRBJ2-5; 8 positions agree with TRBD2. Germline V gene sequence: CDR1 SGHVS, CDR2 FQNEAQ. V lost 2 bases, J lost 2 bases, and 7 bases stayed unmatched. CDR3 length equals 16 residues. The DNA for the CDR3 is TGTGCCAGCAGCTTACTCTTGCGGGGGGCGCAAGAGACCCAGTACTTC. Its protein is CASSLLLRGAQETQYF.

The rearrangement links TRBV7-3 to TRBJ1-1; no clear D. Germline CDR1 and CDR2: SGHTA and FQGTGA. Deletions cut 5 bases from V and 4 bases from J, with 11 bases between. The CDR3 runs 13 residues. The chain's CDR3 is CASSPQSGTEAFF. CDR3 nucleotide sequence: TGTGCCAGCAGCCCCCAGTCTGGCACTGAAGCTTTCTTT.

This chain uses TRBV19 with TRBJ2-3; a possible D gene is TRBD2 (5 bases). Trimming took 5 bases from V and 1 from J, leaving 16 bases between them. Germline V gene lookup returns CDR1 LNHDA and CDR2 SQIVND (reference sequence). The CDR3 extends over 16 amino acids. DNA for the CDR3: TGTGCCAGTAGTGCACGGGCTAGCTCGGGCACAGATACGCAGTATTTT. Its protein is CASSARASSGTDTQYF. The complete variable domain, with remaining parts taken from reference TRBV19 and TRBJ2-3, reads DGGITQSPKYLFRKEGQNVTLSCEQNLNHDAMYWYRQDPGQGLRLIYYSQIVNDFQKGDIAEGYSVSREKKESFPLTVTSAQKNPTAFYLCASSARASSGTDTQYFGPGTRLTVL.

The V gene is TRBV4-2, the J gene TRBJ2-7; D remains unclear. CDR1 and CDR2 (germline): LGHNA, YNFKEQ. V lost 0 bases and J 1 base, leaving 16 bases between the germline ends. This CDR3 is built from 17 residues. The CDR3 DNA is TGTGCCAGCAGCCAAGAAGATGCTAGTCTAGGTTCCTACGAGCAGTACTTC. It codes for CASSQEDASLGSYEQYF.